The T cell receptor (beta chain) under discussion was sequenced for a study of shared clonotypes between healthy human individuals. Study-wide findings and caveats: Sharing across four donors was seen in approximately 5.2% of naive CD4 clonotypes. Clonotypes which were not shared had lower generation probabilities than clonotypes that all four donors shared.

Every subset had its genomic DNA shared out evenly among several immunoSEQ plates. Assay: immunoSEQ multiplex PCR; the TCRdb copy retains only in-frame clones and omits some. Found here are a few hundred thousand clones, 95% to 96% of them singletons; the top ten hold 0.09% to 0.13%. Details on this clone: Its matching antigen is unknown.

This CDR3 comprises 13 residues. Looked up from germline, CDR1 is MNHEY and CDR2 is SMNVEV (reference sequence). The trim removed 9 bases at V and 0 bases at J, leaving 1 base unmatched. It was CD45RO-negative cells, positively selected for CCR7, that made up naive CD8 cells, with terminally differentiated effector memory CD45RA+ cells excluded. The V gene is TRBV27, the J gene TRBJ2-7; 11 bases agree with TRBD1. The sample consisted of naive CD8+ T cells sorted from blood. This TCR was recovered from a young woman in good health. Here the CDR3 reads CASGTGGSYEQYF. The CDR3 region has the DNA TGTGCCAGTGGGACAGGGGGCTCCTACGAGCAGTACTTC.